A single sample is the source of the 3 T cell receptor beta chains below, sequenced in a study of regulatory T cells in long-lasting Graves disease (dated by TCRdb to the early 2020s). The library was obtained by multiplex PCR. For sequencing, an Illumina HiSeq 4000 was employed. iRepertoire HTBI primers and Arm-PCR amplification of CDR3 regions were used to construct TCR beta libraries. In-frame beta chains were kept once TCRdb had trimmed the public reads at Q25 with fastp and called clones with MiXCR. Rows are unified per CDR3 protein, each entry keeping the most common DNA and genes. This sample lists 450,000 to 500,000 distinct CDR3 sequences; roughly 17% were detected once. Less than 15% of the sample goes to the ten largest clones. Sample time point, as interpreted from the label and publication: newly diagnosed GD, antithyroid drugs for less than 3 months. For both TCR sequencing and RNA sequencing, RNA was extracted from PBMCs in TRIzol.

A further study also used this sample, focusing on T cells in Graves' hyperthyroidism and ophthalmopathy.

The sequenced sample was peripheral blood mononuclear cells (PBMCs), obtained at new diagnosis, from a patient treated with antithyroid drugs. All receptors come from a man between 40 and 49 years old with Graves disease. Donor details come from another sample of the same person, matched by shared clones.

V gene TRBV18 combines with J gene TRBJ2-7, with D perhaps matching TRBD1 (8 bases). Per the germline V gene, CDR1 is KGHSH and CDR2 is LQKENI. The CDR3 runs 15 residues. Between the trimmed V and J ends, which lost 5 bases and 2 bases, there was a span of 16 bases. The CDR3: CASSWGGTGPYEQYF. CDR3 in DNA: TGTGCCAGCTCATGGGGGGGGACAGGCCCCTACGAGCAGTACTTC. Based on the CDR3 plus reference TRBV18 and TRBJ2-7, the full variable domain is NAGVMQNPRHLVRRRGQEARLRCSPMKGHSHVYWYRQLPEEGLKFMVYLQKENIIDESGMPKERFSAEFPKEGPSILRIQQVVRGDSAAYFCASSWGGTGPYEQYFGPGTRLTVT.

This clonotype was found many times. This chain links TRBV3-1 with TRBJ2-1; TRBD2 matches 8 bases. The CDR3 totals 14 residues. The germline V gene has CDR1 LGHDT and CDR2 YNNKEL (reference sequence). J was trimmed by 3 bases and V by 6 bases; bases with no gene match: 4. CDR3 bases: TGTGCCAGCAGTTTAGCGGGGTTCTACAATGAGCAGTTCTTC. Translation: CASSLAGFYNEQFF.

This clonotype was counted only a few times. The CDR3, as DNA: TGTGCCAGACACCGGGGCTCGTCCACAGATACGCAGTATTTT. This gives the protein CARHRGSSTDTQYF. The chain carries TRBV6-2 or TRBV6-3 and TRBJ2-3; tentatively, D is TRBD1 or TRBD2 (5 bases each). V dropped 9 bases and J dropped 2 bases, with 15 bases sitting between them. Germline-derived CDR1 and CDR2 are MNHEY and SVGEGT. This CDR3 contains 14 residues.